This TCR beta chain was profiled in a study of post-analysis software for immune sequencing data (dated by TCRdb to the mid-2010s). Regarding the study in general: The recorded disease courses included relapsing-remitting, secondary progressive and progressive-relapsing multiple sclerosis, and some patients had no subtype annotation. The multiple sclerosis patient repertoires were compared with 11 previously published healthy control repertoires from donors aged about 6 to 28 years. A subset of samples was prepared in parallel using single-end sample barcoding, then pooled and co-amplified after Illumina adapter ligation. The investigation overall reported the following: Four to six TRBV segments, including TRBV5-6, TRBV5-1 and TRBV20-1, were significantly more frequent in patients than controls. Strong co-clustering of samples prepared in the same batch was shown by direct clustering with F measure, prompting a batch-effect correction. The control group was slightly older than the multiple sclerosis patient group. Compared with controls, multiple sclerosis patients had significantly lower normalized Chao1 diversity, a finding suggesting substantial peripheral T-cell clonal expansion.

To demonstrate the VDJtools post-analysis software, TCR beta repertoires were profiled from the peripheral blood of more than ten young patients with multiple sclerosis. The multiple sclerosis patients were children and adolescents between 6 and 15 years of age. Inclusive of the bounding cysteine and phenylalanine, the CDR3 is 13 residues long. This entry keeps only the CDR3 DNA: 39 bases, framed from base 1. The germline V gene supplies CDR1 SQVTM and CDR2 ANQGSEA. A distance of 10 bases separates the germline ends of V and J, which lose 4 bases and 0 bases respectively. The library was obtained by PCR. Sequencing instrument: Illumina HiSeq 2500. Unique molecular identifiers were incorporated into TCR beta cDNA libraries to reduce PCR and sequencing biases. Approximately 500,000 cDNA molecules were obtained per 1 to 10 million input T cells, so each molecule approximated one T cell. The patient libraries were prepared and sequenced with the same protocol used for the earlier healthy control dataset. Samples belonging to the same batch were prepared together, multiplexed and sequenced on a shared HiSeq lane. Processing in the source paper ran as follows. MIGEC was used to process the raw barcoded reads, and molecular identifier groups with only a single read were discarded before consensus assembly and CDR3 extraction. Clonotype tables were post-analysed with VDJtools, and diversity was normalized by down-sampling all datasets to the smallest sample size. Repertoire overlap clustering matched CDR3 amino acid but not nucleotide sequences to correct batch-related cross-sample contamination. The raw public data were reprocessed by TCRdb itself: fastp quality trimming at Q25, MiXCR clonotype calling, in-frame beta chains only. Rows merge per CDR3 protein into single entries with the most common DNA and genes. For this entry, the V and J calls and clone size follow TCRdb and not the study's own pipeline. The sample table lists about 380,000 distinct CDR3 sequences, 30% to 45% of them with a count of one. Jointly, the top ten make up roughly an eighth of the sample.

This clonotype was seen a handful of times. It lacks a known antigen. It has no much larger one-base neighbor in the sample; base qualities were not kept. Recombination connected TRBV29-1 to TRBJ2-7; tentative D gene TRBD1, with 5 bases matching. The clonotype was recovered from a girl under 18 with multiple sclerosis. The sample taken for sequencing was blood. In nucleotides, the sequence is TGCAGCGTTGGGTTAGGGGCCTCCTACGAGCAGTACTTC. This codes for CSVGLGASYEQYF.